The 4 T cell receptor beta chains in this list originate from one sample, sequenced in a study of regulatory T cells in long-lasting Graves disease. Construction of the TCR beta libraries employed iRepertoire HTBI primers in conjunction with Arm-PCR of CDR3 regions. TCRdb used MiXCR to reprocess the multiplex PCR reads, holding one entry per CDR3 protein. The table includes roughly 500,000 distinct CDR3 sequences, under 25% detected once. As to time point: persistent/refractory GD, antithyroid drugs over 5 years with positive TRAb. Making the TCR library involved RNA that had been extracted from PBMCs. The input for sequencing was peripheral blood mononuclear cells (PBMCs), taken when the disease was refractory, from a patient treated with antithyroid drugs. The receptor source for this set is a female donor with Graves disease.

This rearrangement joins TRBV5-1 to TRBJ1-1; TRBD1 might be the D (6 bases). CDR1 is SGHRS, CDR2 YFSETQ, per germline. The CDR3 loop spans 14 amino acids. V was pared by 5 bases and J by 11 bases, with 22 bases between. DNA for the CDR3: TGCGCCAGCAGAGATACGGACAGTCTTTTGGCTGCTTTCTTT. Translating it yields CASRDTDSLLAAFF.

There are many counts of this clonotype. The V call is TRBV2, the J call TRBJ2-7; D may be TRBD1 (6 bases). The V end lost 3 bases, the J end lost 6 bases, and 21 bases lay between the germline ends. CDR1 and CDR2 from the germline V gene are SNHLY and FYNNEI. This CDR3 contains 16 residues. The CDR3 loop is CASSEVVGGALREQYF. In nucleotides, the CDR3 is TGTGCCAGCAGTGAGGTCGTTGGGGGCGCCCTCCGCGAGCAGTACTTC.

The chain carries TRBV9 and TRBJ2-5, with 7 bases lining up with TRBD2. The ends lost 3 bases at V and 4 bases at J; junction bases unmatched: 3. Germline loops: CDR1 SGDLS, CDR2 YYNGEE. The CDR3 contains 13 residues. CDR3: CASSAGGGETQYF. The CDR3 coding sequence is TGTGCCAGCAGCGCGGGAGGTGGAGAGACCCAGTACTTC.

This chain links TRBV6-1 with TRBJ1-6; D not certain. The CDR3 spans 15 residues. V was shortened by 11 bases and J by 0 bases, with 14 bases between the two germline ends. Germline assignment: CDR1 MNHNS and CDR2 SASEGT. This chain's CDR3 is CAAGNPSSYNSPLHF. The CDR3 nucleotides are TGTGCCGCTGGCAACCCGAGCTCCTATAATTCACCCCTCCACTTT.